The 25 T cell receptor beta chains given below trace back to one sample, sequenced in a study of vaccination and CD4 T cells after COVID-19. These receptors have no identified antigens. Treatment given: approximately nine-day PBMC culture with coronavirus spike peptide pools or control peptides (ViraFEST assay). An Oncomine TCR Beta short-read assay was used to sequence the DNA from cultured CD4+ T cells. TCRdb re-called the PCR reads with MiXCR, one entry per CDR3 protein. The sample comprises about 20,000 distinct CDR3 sequences, approximately 80% of which are singletons, and approximately 17% rests with the top ten. Sequencing was performed on CD4+ T cells from blood, cultured in vitro, taken after SARS-CoV-2 vaccination. The receptors were gathered from a human donor who received a COVID-19 vaccine.

The chain recombines TRBV20-1 with TRBJ2-7; possible D gene TRBD2, 5 bases. This CDR3 is built from 13 residues. Germline CDR1 DFQATT, CDR2 SNEGSKA (reference sequence). V was clipped by 2 bases and J by 3 bases, with 11 bases between them. The CDR3 nucleotides read TGCAGTGCTAGACGAGGGATTGGCTACGAGCAGTACTTC. This gives the protein CSARRGIGYEQYF.

The chain combines TRBV20-1 with TRBJ1-2; possible D gene TRBD1, 6 bases. CDR3 length: 14 residues. Germline CDR1 and CDR2: DFQATT and SNEGSKA (reference sequence). Trimming removed 0 bases at V and 8 bases at J, with 16 bases between. CDR3: CSARDQGRTGGYTF. For the CDR3, the DNA is TGCAGTGCTAGAGATCAGGGGAGAACGGGCGGCTACACCTTC.

The rearrangement uses TRBV30 and TRBJ1-1, with D unclear. Trimming shortened V by 0 bases and J by 1 base, and 9 bases separated the two germline ends. Germline CDR1 GTSNPN, CDR2 SVGIG (reference sequence). The CDR3 sequence is 14 residues long. In DNA form, the CDR3 reads TGTGCCTGGAGTGTACGACGGAAGAACACTGAAGCTTTCTTT. Protein: CAWSVRRKNTEAFF.

J is TRBJ1-1 and V is TRBV20-1; 7 bases are a match to TRBD1. The germline V gene encodes CDR1 DFQATT and CDR2 SNEGSKA (reference sequence). J was trimmed by 4 bases and V by 2 bases; bases with no gene match: 7. The CDR3 has 14 amino acids. The CDR3 sequence: CSARTPAGGTEAFF. The CDR3 DNA sequence: TGCAGTGCTAGAACCCCTGCAGGGGGCACTGAAGCTTTCTTT.

The rearrangement links TRBV19 to TRBJ1-5; possibly TRBD1 for D (5 bases). The CDR3 runs 16 residues. Germline CDR1 and CDR2: LNHDA and SQIVND (reference sequence). V was trimmed by 7 bases and J by 0 bases, leaving 16 bases between them. Here the CDR3 DNA reads TGTGCCAGTATTTCCAACCGAGGGGTTAGCAATCAGCCCCAGCATTTT. It codes for CASISNRGVSNQPQHF.

This sequence joins TRBV30 and TRBJ1-6, with TRBD1 identical over 8 bases. CDR1 and CDR2 from the germline V gene are GTSNPN and SVGIG (reference sequence). The length of the CDR3 is 14 residues. J gave up 5 bases and V 2 bases, and 2 bases lay outside the gene matches. CDR3 DNA: TGTGCCTGGAGTTTGACAGGGGATAATTCACCCCTCCACTTT. Translation gives CAWSLTGDNSPLHF. The full variable domain, completed using reference TRBV30 and TRBJ1-6, is SQTIHQWPATLVQPVGSPLSLECTVEGTSNPNLYWYRQAAGRGLQLLFYSVGIGQISSEVPQNLSASRPQDRQFILSSKKLLLSDSGFYLCAWSLTGDNSPLHFGNGTRLTVT.

The gene calls are TRBV5-1 and TRBJ2-1; D unresolved. V lost 1 base and J 6 bases, leaving 5 bases between the germline ends. The CDR3 runs 12 residues. Germline loops: CDR1 SGHRS, CDR2 YFSETQ. CDR3 sequence: CASSLRANEQFF. CDR3 DNA: TGCGCCAGCAGCTTGAGGGCCAATGAGCAGTTCTTC.

This clonotype is categorized as large. The DNA of the CDR3 is TGTGCCATCAGTGAGTCGGCATTCGGACAGAACTATGGCTACACCTTC. Translated: CAISESAFGQNYGYTF. J is TRBJ1-2 and V is TRBV10-3; D might be TRBD1 (6 bases). This CDR3 has 16 residues. Germline assignment: CDR1 ENHRY and CDR2 SYGVKD. Trimming stripped 0 bases from V and 2 bases from J, with 13 bases between.

This chain joins TRBV20-1 and TRBJ1-1, with a weak D call TRBD1 (6 bases). Germline lookup yields CDR1 DFQATT and CDR2 SNEGSKA (reference sequence). CDR3 size: 16 residues. V dropped 0 bases and J dropped 2 bases, with 16 bases sitting between them. CDR3 amino acids: CSARDLSGGQNTEAFF. DNA for the CDR3: TGCAGTGCTAGAGATTTGAGCGGGGGGCAAAACACTGAAGCTTTCTTT.

The chain uses TRBV20-1 and TRBJ1-5; D call uncertain. CDR1 is DFQATT, CDR2 SNEGSKA, per germline (reference sequence). The CDR3 is 14 amino acids. V was shortened by 3 bases and J by 6 bases, with 15 bases between the two germline ends. DNA of the CDR3: TGCAGTGCTAGCCCCTTTGGAGGGCGTCAGCCCCAGCATTTT. It encodes CSASPFGGRQPQHF.

The CDR3: CASRRDSTYEQYF. CDR3 nucleotide sequence: TGTGCCAGCAGACGGGACAGTACCTACGAGCAGTACTTC. The J gene is TRBJ2-7, the V gene TRBV6-1, with 7 nucleotides matching TRBD1. V shed 6 bases, J shed 2 bases, and the junction held 4 bases outside the gene matches. Germline CDR1 is MNHNS and CDR2 is SASEGT. The CDR3 extends over 13 amino acids.

This clonotype was seen only a few times. In nucleotides, the CDR3 is TGCAGTGCTAGAGAGTTGGGGCGAGAATATGGCTACACCTTC. This encodes CSARELGREYGYTF. The V call is TRBV20-1, the J call TRBJ1-2, with D possibly TRBD1 on 5 matching bases. Trimming cost V 0 bases and J 5 bases, with 13 bases left between them. Germline assignment: CDR1 DFQATT and CDR2 SNEGSKA (reference sequence). This CDR3 comprises 14 residues.

This sequence joins TRBV5-1 and TRBJ1-2, with D possibly TRBD1 on 6 matching bases. The CDR3 spans 19 residues. The germline V and J ends were trimmed by 0 bases and 3 bases, with 24 bases remaining between them. Germline values: CDR1 SGHRS, CDR2 YFSETQ. The CDR3 DNA follows: TGCGCCAGCAGCTTGGCTCTGAACCTTCGGACGGGGGGCTACTATGGCTACACCTTC. Amino acids: CASSLALNLRTGGYYGYTF.

V is TRBV19 and J is TRBJ1-6; 8 bases are shared with TRBD1. CDR1 and CDR2 from the germline V gene are LNHDA and SQIVND (reference sequence). This CDR3 comprises 13 residues. V shed 7 bases and J 10 bases; nucleotides not matched to a gene: 6. The CDR3 bases are TGTGCCAGTACGGACAGGGCAAACTCACCCCTCCACTTT. Translating gives CASTDRANSPLHF. Filled out from reference TRBV19 and TRBJ1-6, the complete variable domain reads DGGITQSPKYLFRKEGQNVTLSCEQNLNHDAMYWYRQDPGQGLRLIYYSQIVNDFQKGDIAEGYSVSREKKESFPLTVTSAQKNPTAFYLCASTDRANSPLHFGNGTRLTVT.

The chain couples TRBV20-1 to TRBJ2-1; tentative D call: TRBD2 (6 bases). The V end lost 5 bases, the J end lost 1 base, and 12 bases lay between the germline ends. The CDR3 covers 14 residues. The germline V gene encodes CDR1 DFQATT and CDR2 SNEGSKA (reference sequence). For the CDR3, the DNA is TGCAGTGCTGGGAGGATGGGATCCTACAATGAGCAGTTCTTC. This translates into CSAGRMGSYNEQFF.

The genes are TRBV7-8 and TRBJ1-2; D remains unclear. The CDR3 is 11 residues long. The V end was cut by 2 bases, the J end by 10 bases, with 8 bases between. Germline assignment: CDR1 SGHVS and CDR2 FQNEAQ. The CDR3 reads CASSLKHTYTF. The CDR3 DNA follows: TGTGCCAGCAGCTTAAAGCACACCTACACCTTC.

The CDR3 spells CASSESRQDTQYF. The CDR3, as DNA: TGTGCCAGCAGTGAAAGTCGGCAAGATACGCAGTATTTT. The gene calls are TRBV6-1 and TRBJ2-3, with unresolved D. From germline, CDR1 is MNHNS and CDR2 SASEGT. With 2 bases removed from V and 5 bases from J, the gap between germline ends came to 8 bases. CDR3 size: 13 residues.

The rearrangement uses TRBV3-1 and TRBJ1-5; no definite D call. The CDR3 length is 12 residues. V dropped 2 bases and J dropped 9 bases, with 8 bases sitting between them. Germline CDR1 and CDR2: LGHDT and YNNKEL (reference sequence). CDR3 protein: CASSQHLGPQHF. The CDR3 region has the DNA TGTGCCAGCAGCCAACACTTAGGGCCCCAGCATTTT.

This chain joins TRBV15 and TRBJ1-5; D unresolved. Germline assignment: CDR1 LNHNV and CDR2 YYDKDF (reference sequence). The CDR3 extends over 13 amino acids. Trimming stripped 3 bases from V and 9 bases from J, with 12 bases between. CDR3 in DNA: TGTGCCACCAGCAGGGCAGACGCGGGGCCCCAGCATTTT. This sequence encodes CATSRADAGPQHF.

This chain joins TRBV25-1 and TRBJ1-6; D unclear. V was trimmed by 4 bases and J by 0 bases, leaving 4 bases between them. Germline V gene data show CDR1 as MGHDK and CDR2 as SYGVNS. The CDR3 covers 14 residues. CDR3 sequence: CASSAVSYNSPLHF. CDR3 nucleotide sequence: TGTGCCAGCAGTGCGGTCTCCTATAATTCACCCCTCCACTTT.

The V and J genes are TRBV19 and TRBJ1-1; TRBD1 might be the D (5 bases). Trimming removed 3 bases from V and 8 bases from J, with 7 bases in between. CDR3 length equals 11 residues. Germline CDR1 is LNHDA and CDR2 is SQIVND (reference sequence). The CDR3 bases are TGTGCCAGTAGTATGGCAGGGGAAGCTTTCTTT. It yields the protein CASSMAGEAFF.

This clonotype occurred a few times. This sequence joins TRBV12-3 or TRBV12-4 and TRBJ1-2; D is unresolved. The V end lost 3 bases, the J end lost 2 bases, and 7 bases lay between the germline ends. This CDR3 has 13 residues. CDR3 protein: CASSFGQNYGYTF. CDR3 nucleotide sequence: TGTGCCAGCAGTTTTGGGCAAAACTATGGCTACACCTTC.

V gene TRBV10-3 combines with J gene TRBJ2-3; tentatively, D is TRBD1 or TRBD2 (5 bases each). V lost 6 bases, J lost 0 bases, and 13 bases lay in between. CDR3 length: 15 amino acids. Germline V CDR1 and CDR2: ENHRY, SYGVKD. CDR3 in DNA: TGTGCCATCAGCATCGGGACGGACAGCACAGATACGCAGTATTTT. Protein sequence: CAISIGTDSTDTQYF.

The table lists this clonotype with a few counts. V and J are TRBV6-1 and TRBJ1-2; D is undetermined. This CDR3 comprises 15 residues. Trimming stripped 7 bases from V and 0 bases from J, with 15 bases between. CDR1 MNHNS and CDR2 SASEGT come from the germline V gene. CDR3 region: CASIESKIANYGYTF. As DNA, the CDR3 is TGTGCCAGCATCGAAAGTAAGATAGCTAACTATGGCTACACCTTC.

The chain has TRBV7-2 and TRBJ1-1; possibly TRBD1 for D (6 bases). The CDR3 spans 14 residues. Germline V gene lookup returns CDR1 SGHTA and CDR2 FQGNSA. Between the trimmed V and J ends, which lost 5 bases and 4 bases, there was a span of 14 bases. This CDR3 reads CASSQARGATEAFF. CDR3 DNA sequence: TGTGCCAGCAGCCAAGCCCGGGGGGCCACTGAAGCTTTCTTT.